Below are 20 T cell receptor beta chains sequenced from a single sample in a study of CD8+ T cells in alopecia areata. RNA was isolated and reverse transcribed to cDNA, the sequencing template. The table came from immunoSEQ multiplex PCR; TCRdb's copy has only in-frame clones and leaves some out. The repertoire holds about 82,000 clones, roughly 51% seen once, with around 5% in the top ten. The sequenced sample consisted of NKG2D-high CD8+ T cells sorted from blood. The receptor set was obtained from a human donor with alopecia areata.

CDR3 nucleotides: TGTGCCTGGGGGACAGTTCGTGGGGCTGAAGCTTTCTTT. Its protein is CAWGTVRGAEAFF. The V gene is TRBV30, the J gene TRBJ1-1, with TRBD1 matching over 7 bases. After removal of 5 bases from V and 6 bases from J, the junction contained 9 bases not matched to a gene. This CDR3 has 13 residues. CDR1 is GTSNPN, CDR2 SVGIG, per germline (reference sequence).

The V call is TRBV30, the J call TRBJ2-1; possible D gene TRBD2, 6 bases. Per germline, CDR1 GTSNPN and CDR2 SVGIG (reference sequence). With 0 bases removed from V and 8 bases from J, the gap between germline ends came to 8 bases. This CDR3 has 12 amino acids. The CDR3 coding sequence is TGTGCCTGGAGTGTACTAGCCGATGAGCAGTTCTTC. Amino acids: CAWSVLADEQFF.

This clone has just a few counts. The chain employs TRBV19 and TRBJ1-2, with a tentative D call TRBD1 (5 bases). The CDR3 loop spans 15 amino acids. CDR1 and CDR2 from the germline V gene are LNHDA and SQIVND (reference sequence). Trimming left V 1 base short and J 6 bases short, with 15 bases between. For the CDR3, the DNA is TGTGCCAGTAGTATAGCCCCCTCAGGGATCCATGGCTACACCTTC. Protein product: CASSIAPSGIHGYTF.

Of note for this clone: At the DNA level, this CDR3 is encoded by other sequences in the same sample as well. The genes are TRBV13 and TRBJ2-1; 9 bases line up with TRBD2. CDR1 and CDR2 (germline): PRHDT, FYEKMQ (reference sequence). This CDR3 region has 16 residues. J lost 1 base, V lost 0 bases, and 1 base had no gene match. For the CDR3, the DNA is TGTGCCAGCAGCTTAGGCGCGGGAGGGTCCTACAATGAGCAGTTCTTC. Protein sequence: CASSLGAGGSYNEQFF.

V and J are TRBV7-9 and TRBJ2-4; D uncertain. The CDR3 is 13 residues long. Germline V lookup: CDR1 SEHNR, CDR2 FQNEAQ (reference sequence). Trimming shortened V by 1 base and J by 5 bases, and 6 bases separated the two germline ends. CDR3 sequence (DNA): TGTGCCAGCAGCTTAGGATCTGAAAACATTCAGTACTTC. The encoded protein is CASSLGSENIQYF.

The chain employs TRBV30 and TRBJ2-1; tentatively, D is TRBD1 (6 bases). V was clipped by 0 bases and J by 5 bases, with 8 bases between them. The CDR3 has 13 amino acids. Germline CDR1 reads GTSNPN; CDR2 reads SVGIG (reference sequence). CDR3 amino acids: CAWSVAGDNEQFF. CDR3 nucleotides: TGTGCCTGGAGTGTAGCAGGGGACAATGAGCAGTTCTTC.

This chain links TRBV29-1 with TRBJ1-2; perhaps TRBD1 as D (5 bases). V was clipped by 3 bases and J by 8 bases, with 10 bases between them. There are 11 residues in the CDR3. Germline CDR1 is SQVTM and CDR2 is ANQGSEA. CDR3 region: CSVDGTLGYTF. Here the CDR3 DNA reads TGCAGCGTTGATGGGACTCTGGGCTACACCTTC.

The CDR3 DNA reads as TGTGCCTGGAGTGGGGGTCATCCAGGGGGCGATTATGGCTACACCTTC. It is translated as CAWSGGHPGGDYGYTF. V and J are TRBV30 and TRBJ1-2, with TRBD1 matching 8 bases. This CDR3 has 16 amino acids. Germline V gene data show CDR1 as GTSNPN and CDR2 as SVGIG (reference sequence). The J segment lost 5 bases and the V segment lost 1 base, leaving 12 bases of the junction unmatched.

This rearrangement joins TRBV7-2 to TRBJ2-7, with TRBD2 matching over 15 bases. Germline lookup yields CDR1 SGHTA and CDR2 FQGNSA. J gave up 4 bases and V 4 bases, and 5 bases lay outside the gene matches. The CDR3 extends over 16 amino acids. CDR3 bases: TGTGCCAGCAGCTGGGGACTAGCGGGAGGTGGGTACGAGCAGTACTTC. Its translation: CASSWGLAGGGYEQYF.

The V call is TRBV7-2, the J call TRBJ1-5; 7 bases agree with TRBD1. CDR1 and CDR2 from the germline V gene are SGHTA and FQGNSA. The V and J ends lost 4 bases and 6 bases, in that order; junction bases with no gene match: 9. The CDR3 consists of 15 residues. In DNA, the CDR3 is TGTGCCAGCAGCTATGGGAGGGGGCGCCTTCAGCCCCAGCATTTT. As protein: CASSYGRGRLQPQHF.

The CDR3 sequence is CASSCSFEGPVSDTQYF. The CDR3 coding sequence is TGTGCCAGCAGTTGTAGTTTTGAGGGACCGGTTTCAGATACGCAGTATTTT. This chain joins TRBV9 and TRBJ2-3; D might be TRBD1 or TRBD2, each matching 5 bases. This CDR3 has 17 amino acids. V lost 5 bases, J lost 4 bases, and 23 bases lay in between. CDR1 and CDR2 from the germline V gene are SGDLS and YYNGEE.

The chain uses TRBV28 and TRBJ2-7; TRBD2 aligns across 10 bases. Germline CDR1 and CDR2: MDHEN and SYDVKM. The CDR3 runs to 14 residues. Losses at the gene ends were 2 bases for V and 2 bases for J; bases not matched to a gene: 0. CDR3 nucleotide sequence: TGTGCCAGCAGTTTACTAGCGGGAGCCTACGAGCAGTACTTC. Its protein is CASSLLAGAYEQYF.

This clone was recorded a few times. The chain's CDR3 is CASSLEGSETQYF. The CDR3 DNA follows: TGCGCCAGCAGCTTGGAGGGAAGCGAGACCCAGTACTTC. The V and J genes are TRBV5-1 and TRBJ2-5, with D uncertain. V gave up 0 bases and J gave up 5 bases, with 8 bases separating them. The CDR3 runs 13 residues. CDR1 is SGHRS and CDR2 is YFSETQ in the germline V gene. The variable domain in full, completed from reference TRBV5-1 and TRBJ2-5, reads KAGVTQTPRYLIKTRGQQVTLSCSPISGHRSVSWYQQTPGQGLQFLFEYFSETQRNKGNFPGRFSGRQFSNSRSEMNVSTLELGDSALYLCASSLEGSETQYFGPGTRLLVL.

On this clone itself: The germline gene is not matched at one end of the junction; a read error may be the cause. The rearrangement uses TRBV7-9 and TRBJ2-7; possibly TRBD2 for D (6 bases). Germline lookup yields CDR1 SEHNR and CDR2 FQNEAQ (reference sequence). This CDR3 comprises 13 residues. The CDR3 nucleotides read TGTGCCAGCAGCGCGGGACCCGCCCTCGGTCGGGACTTC. As protein: CASSAGPALGRDF.

V gene TRBV30 combines with J gene TRBJ1-1; 7 positions agree with TRBD1. Germline CDR1 and CDR2: GTSNPN and SVGIG (reference sequence). The CDR3 length is 13 residues. Trimming cost V 5 bases and J 0 bases; bases outside gene matches: 3. In nucleotides, the CDR3 is TGTGCCTGGGGACAGGTCATGAACACTGAAGCTTTCTTT. Amino acid sequence: CAWGQVMNTEAFF.

This clone was observed a few times. This rearrangement joins TRBV7-9 to TRBJ1-2; D ambiguous. Germline CDR1 is SEHNR and CDR2 is FQNEAQ (reference sequence). Trimming removed 5 bases at V and 4 bases at J, with 23 bases between. The CDR3 sequence is 17 residues long. The chain's CDR3 is CASSDPGFRGNPYGYTF. CDR3 DNA sequence: TGTGCCAGCAGCGACCCGGGTTTTCGCGGGAACCCCTATGGCTACACCTTC.

V usage is TRBV9 and J usage is TRBJ2-2, with D unclear. The CDR3 covers 12 residues. Trimming took 4 bases from V and 6 from J, leaving 7 bases between them. Germline values: CDR1 SGDLS, CDR2 YYNGEE. CDR3 region: CASSPSPGELFF. CDR3 sequence (DNA): TGTGCCAGCAGCCCAAGCCCCGGGGAGCTGTTTTTT.

J is TRBJ2-1 and V is TRBV30; TRBD2 might be the D (5 bases). V lost 2 bases and J lost 3, with 5 bases in between. The CDR3 has 12 amino acids. The V gene's germline CDR1 is GTSNPN and CDR2 SVGIG (reference sequence). CDR3 nucleotide sequence: TGTGCCTGGAGTCGGGGCTACAATGAGCAGTTCTTC. Translating it yields CAWSRGYNEQFF. Combining the CDR3 with reference TRBV30 and TRBJ2-1 gives the whole variable domain SQTIHQWPATLVQPVGSPLSLECTVEGTSNPNLYWYRQAAGRGLQLLFYSVGIGQISSEVPQNLSASRPQDRQFILSSKKLLLSDSGFYLCAWSRGYNEQFFGPGTRLTVL.

This chain connects TRBV29-1 to TRBJ2-1, with a tentative D call TRBD2 (6 bases). Germline V gene lookup returns CDR1 SQVTM and CDR2 ANQGSEA. Trimming shortened V by 4 bases and J by 7 bases, and 8 bases separated the two germline ends. The CDR3 covers 11 residues. CDR3 coding DNA: TGCAGCGTTGGCGGGGTTAATGAGCAGTTCTTC. Its protein product is CSVGGVNEQFF.

The chain carries TRBV9 and TRBJ2-1, with 7 bases identical to TRBD1. The CDR3 is 13 amino acids. CDR1 is SGDLS, CDR2 YYNGEE, per germline. With 3 bases clipped from V and 9 bases from J, the junction kept 6 bases outside the gene matches. CDR3 in DNA: TGTGCCAGCAGCGGCCCGGACAGGTTTGAGCAGTTCTTC. Translating it yields CASSGPDRFEQFF.